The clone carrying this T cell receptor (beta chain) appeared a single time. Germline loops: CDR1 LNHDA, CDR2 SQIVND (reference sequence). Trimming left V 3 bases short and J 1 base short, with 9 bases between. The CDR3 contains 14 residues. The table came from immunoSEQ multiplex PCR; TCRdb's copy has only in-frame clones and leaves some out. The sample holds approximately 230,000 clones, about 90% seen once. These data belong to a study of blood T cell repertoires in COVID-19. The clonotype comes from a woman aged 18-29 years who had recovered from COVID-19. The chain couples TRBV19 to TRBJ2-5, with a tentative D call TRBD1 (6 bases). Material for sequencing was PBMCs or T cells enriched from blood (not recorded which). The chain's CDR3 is CASSMQGIQETQYF. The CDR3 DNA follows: TGTGCCAGTAGTATGCAGGGGATCCAAGAGACCCAGTACTTC. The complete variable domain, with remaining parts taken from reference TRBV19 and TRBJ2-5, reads DGGITQSPKYLFRKEGQNVTLSCEQNLNHDAMYWYRQDPGQGLRLIYYSQIVNDFQKGDIAEGYSVSREKKESFPLTVTSAQKNPTAFYLCASSMQGIQETQYFGPGTRLLVL.